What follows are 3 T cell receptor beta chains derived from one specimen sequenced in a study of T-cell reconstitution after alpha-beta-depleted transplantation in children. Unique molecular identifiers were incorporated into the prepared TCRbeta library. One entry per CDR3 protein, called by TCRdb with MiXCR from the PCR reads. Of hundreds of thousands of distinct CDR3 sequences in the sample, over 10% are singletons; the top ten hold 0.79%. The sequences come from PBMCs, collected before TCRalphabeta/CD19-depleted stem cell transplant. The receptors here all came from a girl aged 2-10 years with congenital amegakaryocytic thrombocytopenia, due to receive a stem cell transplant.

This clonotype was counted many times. DNA of the CDR3: TGTGCCAGCAGCCAAGATATGGGGAAACTGTTTTTT. It codes for CASSQDMGKLFF. This chain uses TRBV3-1 with TRBJ1-4; D uncertain. Trimming shortened V by 0 bases and J by 11 bases, and 7 bases separated the two germline ends. Germline V gives CDR1 LGHDT, CDR2 YNNKEL (reference sequence). This CDR3 is 12 amino acids long.

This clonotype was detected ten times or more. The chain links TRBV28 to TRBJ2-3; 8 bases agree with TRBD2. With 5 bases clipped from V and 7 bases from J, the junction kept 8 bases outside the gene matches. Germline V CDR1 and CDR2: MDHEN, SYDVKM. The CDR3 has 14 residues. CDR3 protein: CASSRSGSINTQYF. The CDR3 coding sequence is TGTGCCAGCAGTCGAAGCGGGAGTATCAATACGCAGTATTTT.

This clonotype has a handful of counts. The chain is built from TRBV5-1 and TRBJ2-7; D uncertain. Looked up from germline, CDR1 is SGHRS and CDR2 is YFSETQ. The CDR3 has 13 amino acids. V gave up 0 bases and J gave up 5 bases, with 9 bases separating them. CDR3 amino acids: CASSLGGYDEQYF. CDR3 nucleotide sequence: TGCGCCAGCAGCTTGGGAGGTTACGACGAGCAGTACTTC.